This record looks at one TCR beta chain sequence and its context. This entry is derived from a study of blood T cell repertoires in COVID-19. Background on the study: The origin of the acute and convalescent COVID-19 samples was the United States, Italy and Spain. T cells, B-cell-depleted T cells, or PBMCs provided the cDNA or gDNA that served as material.

Original processing notes: Estimation of nucleated cell counts relied on the amplification of reference gene primers. Clones were read by immunoSEQ multiplex PCR, and TCRdb kept only the in-frame ones, dropping some. The V and J calls and clone size are taken from that table; D and trimming were inferred from the DNA. The table includes roughly 120,000 clones, approximately 68% detected once. This CDR3 is built from 16 residues. The sequenced sample was peripheral blood. The chain links TRBV21-1 to TRBJ1-5; TRBD1, the table's D call, was not compared with the DNA. TRBV21-1 is an annotated pseudogene. The TCR sequence derives from a woman aged 60-75 years with acute or convalescent COVID-19. For the CDR3, the DNA is TGTGCCAGCAGTCCTAAAGATGGACAGTCACATCAGCCCCAGCATTTT. Protein sequence: CASSPKDGQSHQPQHF.